This T cell receptor beta chain is from a study of blood T cells in healthy people across ages. J lost 5 bases, V lost 6 bases, and 14 bases had no gene match. Germline CDR1 is MDHEN and CDR2 is SYDVKM. The length of the CDR3 is 17 residues. A sample-barcoded 5' primer and a J-beta primer mix were used in a second PCR of about 7 to 12 cycles. Using its own MiXCR run on the 5' RACE reads, TCRdb lists one record per CDR3 protein. The sample includes hundreds of thousands of distinct CDR3 sequences, about 53% of them seen just once. The rearrangement uses TRBV28 and TRBJ1-4; 8 bases align to TRBD1. This receptor was obtained from a man aged 60-69 years in good health. Sequencing used blood. The CDR3 sequence is CASRSKPRDRQNEKLFF. For the CDR3, the DNA is TGTGCCAGCAGATCAAAGCCCCGGGACAGGCAAAATGAAAAACTGTTTTTT.